This TCR beta chain is drawn from a study of read filtering for tumor transcriptome and immune sequencing. In the study overall: By R-ISS, stages I, II and III held approximately 8, 16 and 7 patients. IR-seq gave about 3.5 to 10.27 million TCR reads per sample; RNA-seq gave about 80 to 1,300.

This library used 300 to 500 ng RNA and molecular barcoded adaptors spanning alpha/delta and beta/gamma chains. TCRdb ran MiXCR on the reads and lists one entry per CDR3 protein. The table includes around 65,000 distinct CDR3 sequences, nearly 20% detected once. On this clonotype: The antigen remains unidentified.

Overall study results and limits: IR-seq captured clonotypes deeper and more reliably than RNA-seq. Single-read clonotypes: about 81.9% of IR-seq clonotypes (approximately 3.7% of reads), about 70% of RNA-seq clonotypes (nearly 45% of reads).

Germline CDR1 MDHEN, CDR2 SYDVKM. Trimming pared 7 bases from V and 1 base from J, leaving 15 bases between. The CDR3 extends over 15 amino acids. Material: a population of CD138-negative cells sorted from bone marrow. The receptor was derived from a donor at least 40 years old with multiple myeloma. The gene calls are TRBV28 and TRBJ2-3; D is perhaps TRBD1 or TRBD2 (5 bases each). The CDR3 bases are TGTGCCAGCACCGGGGTCGGGGCCGGCACAGATACGCAGTATTTT. This gives the protein CASTGVGAGTDTQYF.